The rows below give T cell receptor beta chains drawn from one sample of a study of T cell responses to AZD1222 COVID-19 vaccine. This table comes from immunoSEQ multiplex PCR, and its TCRdb copy is limited to in-frame clones, with some not included. Found here are 150,000 or so clones, just over 90% of them singletons; the top ten hold roughly 2.5%. The input for sequencing was peripheral blood, taken on day 0 of AZD1222 vaccination. These receptors originate from an adult in good health. Both conserved end residues are part of each CDR3. D genes are given only for firm matches. Rows may omit the clone size; those that give it use once, few, many or a size class.

clone_size,d_call,v_call,j_call,cdr3_aa,cdr3_nt
once,TRBD1,TRBV5-1,TRBJ1-1,CASSPDPGTVNTEAFF,TGCGCCAGCAGCCCTGATCCTGGGACAGTTAACACTGAAGCTTTCTTT
.,TRBD2,TRBV6-4,TRBJ2-1,CASSDSTSGDYNEQFF,TGTGCCAGCAGTGACTCTACTAGCGGGGATTACAATGAGCAGTTCTTC
.,TRBD1,TRBV7-7,TRBJ2-7,CASSQRVDRGTSYEQYF,TGTGCCAGCAGCCAGAGGGTGGACAGGGGAACCTCCTACGAGCAGTACTTC
.,TRBD1,TRBV5-5,TRBJ2-1,CASGDRSGHEQFF,TGTGCCAGCGGGGACAGGTCGGGGCACGAGCAGTTCTTC
few,TRBD1,TRBV5-6,TRBJ1-2,CASSLMTGAGGYTF,TGTGCCAGCAGCTTGATGACAGGGGCTGGTGGCTACACCTTC
.,.,TRBV7-9,TRBJ2-1,CASSLEGRKAYNEQFF,TGTGCCAGCAGCTTGGAGGGGAGGAAAGCGTACAATGAGCAGTTCTTC
.,TRBD1,TRBV6-5,TRBJ1-6,CASRYRGNSPLHF,TGTGCCAGCAGATACAGGGGGAATTCACCCCTCCACTTT
few,.,TRBV20-1,TRBJ2-7,CSASGGTVSYEQYF,TGCAGTGCTAGTGGGGGGACAGTCTCCTACGAGCAGTACTTC
.,.,TRBV30,TRBJ2-1,CAWSVQGISEQFF,TGTGCCTGGAGTGTGCAAGGTATCAGTGAGCAGTTCTTC
.,.,TRBV5-1,TRBJ1-4,CASSLASMGEKLFF,TGCGCCAGCAGCTTGGCGTCAATGGGGGAAAAACTGTTTTTT
.,TRBD1,TRBV30,TRBJ1-1,CAWKRDRALVGTEAFF,TGTGCCTGGAAAAGGGACAGGGCTTTGGTGGGTACTGAAGCTTTCTTT
.,.,TRBV30,TRBJ1-1,CAWDAGLKNTEAFF,TGTGCCTGGGATGCGGGACTCAAGAACACTGAAGCTTTCTTT
.,.,TRBV5-1,TRBJ2-1,CASSSPRDGEQFF,TGCGCCAGCAGCTCGCCCAGGGACGGGGAGCAGTTCTTC
once,.,TRBV2,TRBJ1-3,CASAFDSASGNTIYF,TGTGCCAGCGCCTTCGACAGCGCCTCTGGAAACACCATATATTTT
.,.,TRBV6-6,TRBJ2-1,CASSYTDEQFF,TGTGCCAGCAGTTACACGGATGAGCAGTTCTTC
.,TRBD2,TRBV24-1,TRBJ2-5,CATSDWGALAGPKETQYF,TGTGCCACCAGTGATTGGGGGGCACTAGCGGGACCAAAAGAGACCCAGTACTTC
.,TRBD1,TRBV13,TRBJ2-2,CASRPLGQGVDTGELFF,TGTGCCAGCAGACCGTTAGGACAGGGCGTGGACACCGGGGAGCTGTTTTTT